Sequencing of this T cell receptor beta chain was carried out in a study of T cells in localized non-small cell lung cancer. Findings of the study overall: In uninvolved adjacent lung, T cell clonality reached its highest value, exceeding tumor. Only one tumor region was sequenced, so heterogeneity remains possible. A median approximately 57 of the top 100 tumor clones appeared in adjacent lung. Higher blood T cell density tracked longer overall survival.

Sequencing was performed with immunoSEQ multiplex PCR; in TCRdb, only in-frame clones are kept and a portion is missing. The sample lists 23,000 or so clones; roughly 80% were seen once. Worth noting for this clone: Its specificity is not known.

Trimming removed 3 bases at V and 0 bases at J, with 12 bases between. Germline V gives CDR1 SGHNT, CDR2 YYREEE (reference sequence). The CDR3 contains 15 residues. The rearrangement links TRBV5-4 to TRBJ1-1; no definite D call. Sequenced material: PBMCs, taken before any cancer treatment. The sequence came from a man between 35 and 75 years old with stage II lung adenocarcinoma. CDR3 residues: CASSSAEYMNTEAFF. In DNA, the CDR3 is TGTGCCAGCAGCTCGGCAGAATACATGAACACTGAAGCTTTCTTT.